This T cell receptor (beta chain) emerged from a study of regulatory T cells in long-lasting Graves disease. Overall study findings and caveats: Gene preferences differed: TRBV28, TRBJ1-2, TRBJ2-5 in persistent cases.

V was clipped by 6 bases and J by 2 bases; unmatched bases: 4. This CDR3 comprises 14 residues. Germline V CDR1 and CDR2: MNHEY, SMNVEV (reference sequence). Time point defined: newly diagnosed GD, antithyroid drugs for less than 3 months. The TCR library was made from RNA that had been extracted from PBMCs in TRIzol. The diagnosis of Graves' disease used American Thyroid Association guidelines. This clonotype has ten or more counts. Its cognate antigen is unknown. To make TCR beta libraries, researchers used iRepertoire HTBI primers and Arm-PCR of CDR3 regions. TCRdb processed the multiplex PCR reads anew with MiXCR; each CDR3 protein has one entry. The sample contains around 420,000 distinct CDR3 sequences, 14% to 15% of which appear only once. These same data were also listed under a study on T cells in Graves' hyperthyroidism and ophthalmopathy. That study reports: First-round RT-PCR with HTBI primers amplified the TCR CDR3 region. Most thyroid clonotypes expanded above 0.001 were also detected in blood.

Source: peripheral blood mononuclear cells (PBMCs), taken at new diagnosis, from a patient treated with antithyroid drugs. This chain uses TRBV27 with TRBJ2-7, with 10 bases aligning to TRBD2. The origin of this receptor is a woman in her 40s with Graves disease. The CDR3 coding sequence is TGTGCCAGCAGAATAGCGGGAGGACCCTACGAGCAGTACTTC. Translation: CASRIAGGPYEQYF.